The next 13 T cell receptor beta chains were all read from a single sample in a study of blood T cell repertoires in COVID-19. The assay was immunoSEQ multiplex PCR, and TCRdb's table has in-frame clones only and misses some. Among roughly 310,000 clones, about 88% were seen once, and the ten largest hold over 8%. Sequenced material: PBMCs or T cells enriched from blood (not recorded which). Receptors were obtained from a woman in her 40s who had recovered from COVID-19.

V gene TRBV7-2 combines with J gene TRBJ1-2, with D perhaps TRBD1 (6 bases). V lost 1 base and J 3 bases, leaving 21 bases between the germline ends. Germline lookup yields CDR1 SGHTA and CDR2 FQGNSA. The CDR3 covers 18 residues. The CDR3 nucleotides are TGTGCCAGCAGCTTAGGAGGCAGGGGTTTAGTAGGTTACTATGGCTACACCTTC. It encodes CASSLGGRGLVGYYGYTF.

The CDR3 here is CASSRLAGAYEQYF. The CDR3 region has the DNA TGTGCCAGCAGCCGACTAGCGGGAGCGTACGAGCAGTACTTC. This chain joins TRBV11-1 and TRBJ2-7; 12 bases agree with TRBD2. The CDR3 has 14 residues. J lost 4 bases, V lost 5 bases, and 3 bases had no gene match. CDR1 and CDR2 from the germline V gene are SGHAT and FQDESV (reference sequence).

The V and J genes are TRBV27 and TRBJ2-3; D possibly corresponds to TRBD2 (7 bases). Germline V gene data show CDR1 as MNHEY and CDR2 as SMNVEV (reference sequence). The CDR3 extends over 17 amino acids. Trimming removed 5 bases from V and 0 bases from J, with 18 bases in between. CDR3 coding DNA: TGTGCCAGCAGTCCGAAGCCCCCGGGGGGCAGCACAGATACGCAGTATTTT. Residues: CASSPKPPGGSTDTQYF.

V and J are TRBV2 and TRBJ1-6; TRBD1 is a possible D gene (6 bases). This CDR3 contains 16 residues. V was pared by 4 bases and J by 4 bases, with 14 bases between. Germline V gene data show CDR1 as SNHLY and CDR2 as FYNNEI. The CDR3 here is CASSGDGTSYNSPLHF. In nucleotides, the CDR3 is TGTGCCAGCAGTGGTGACGGGACATCTTATAATTCACCCCTCCACTTT. Looking up the rest from reference TRBV2 and TRBJ1-6 gives the full variable domain: EPEVTQTPSHQVTQMGQEVILRCVPISNHLYFYWYRQILGQKVEFLVSFYNNEISEKSEIFDDQFSVERPDGSNFTLKIRSTKLEDSAMYFCASSGDGTSYNSPLHFGNGTRLTVT.

This chain uses TRBV28 with TRBJ1-2; 8 bases line up with TRBD1. The CDR3 loop spans 14 amino acids. Trimming cost V 6 bases and J 7 bases; bases outside gene matches: 10. Germline V gene data show CDR1 as MDHEN and CDR2 as SYDVKM. This CDR3 reads CASSSTGVLGGYTF. The DNA of the CDR3 is TGTGCCAGCAGCTCGACAGGGGTGTTAGGTGGCTACACCTTC.

The V and J genes are TRBV7-9 and TRBJ1-5; D is unclear. The CDR3 has 12 residues. Germline V gene sequence: CDR1 SEHNR, CDR2 FQNEAQ (reference sequence). The V and J ends lost 6 bases and 4 bases respectively, with 7 bases between them. The CDR3 loop reads CASSPANQPQHF. The CDR3 coding sequence is TGTGCCAGCAGTCCAGCGAATCAGCCCCAGCATTTT. The variable domain in full, completed from reference TRBV7-9 and TRBJ1-5, reads DTGVSQNPRHKITKRGQNVTFRCDPISEHNRLYWYRQTLGQGPEFLTYFQNEAQLEKSRLLSDRFSAERPKGSFSTLEIQRTEQGDSAMYLCASSPANQPQHFGDGTRLSIL.

J is TRBJ2-2 and V is TRBV7-9; 8 positions match TRBD1. Trimming at V came to 5 bases and at J to 3 bases, leaving 8 bases not matched to a gene. The CDR3 runs 16 residues. Looked up from germline, CDR1 is SEHNR and CDR2 is FQNEAQ (reference sequence). The CDR3 reads CASSPTGGPHTGELFF. The CDR3 coding sequence is TGTGCCAGCAGCCCCACAGGGGGTCCACACACCGGGGAGCTGTTTTTT.

V and J are TRBV10-3 and TRBJ1-1, with 8 bases that match TRBD1. Germline lookup yields CDR1 ENHRY and CDR2 SYGVKD. The junction had 5 bases not matched to a gene; V was cut back by 10 bases and J by 1 base. This CDR3 region has 13 residues. The CDR3: CATNTGGNTEAFF. The CDR3 nucleotides are TGTGCCACCAATACAGGGGGGAACACTGAAGCTTTCTTT.

The J gene is TRBJ2-5, the V gene TRBV20-1; D ambiguous. The germline gives CDR1 DFQATT, CDR2 SNEGSKA (reference sequence). The V end was cut by 3 bases, the J end by 5 bases, with 13 bases between. CDR3 size: 13 residues. The CDR3 coding sequence is TGCAGTGCTAGTGAGCCGGGTCGGGAGACCCAGTACTTC. Residues: CSASEPGRETQYF.

The chain combines TRBV7-8 with TRBJ2-7; the D gene is possibly TRBD1 (6 bases). The CDR3 runs to 14 residues. Trimming took 5 bases from V and 2 from J, leaving 13 bases between them. Per germline, CDR1 SGHVS and CDR2 FQNEAQ. The CDR3 loop reads CASSVRDKAYEQYF. For the CDR3, the DNA is TGTGCCAGCAGCGTCCGGGACAAGGCCTACGAGCAGTACTTC.

This chain uses TRBV21-1 with TRBJ2-1; the table's D call TRBD2 went unverified against the DNA. TRBV21-1 is reported as a pseudogene. The CDR3 is 15 amino acids. The CDR3 DNA reads TGTGCCAGCAGCAAATACTGGACTAGCGGGGATGAGCAGTTCTTC. Translated: CASSKYWTSGDEQFF.

The gene calls are TRBV4-3 and TRBJ1-3, with TRBD1 as a possible D gene (5 bases). The germline V and J ends were trimmed by 4 bases and 1 base, with 14 bases remaining between them. This CDR3 spans 16 amino acids. Per germline, CDR1 LGHNA and CDR2 YSLEER. The CDR3 DNA is TGCGCCAGCAGCCCCCTTCTGGGGGGATCTGGAAACACCATATATTTT. Residues: CASSPLLGGSGNTIYF.

The chain has TRBV5-1 and TRBJ2-7; 7 bases align to TRBD1. Per germline, CDR1 SGHRS and CDR2 YFSETQ. This CDR3 region has 13 residues. The trim removed 3 bases at V and 2 bases at J, leaving 2 bases unmatched. CDR3 in DNA: TGCGCCAGCAGCTACGACAGGGCCTACGAGCAGTACTTC. Translation gives CASSYDRAYEQYF.